This T cell receptor (beta chain) is drawn from a study of T cells in Graves' hyperthyroidism and ophthalmopathy (dated 2019 in TCRdb). Study-wide context: To identify distinguishing TCR V-J signatures, a discovery cohort of 90 to 100 patients was used, comprising some 45 with Graves' ophthalmopathy and about 59 with stable Graves' hyperthyroidism. Prospective prediction of ophthalmopathy was tested in an independent validation cohort of fewer than 20 hyperthyroidism patients and 17 patients who later progressed to ophthalmopathy. The 95 to 100 discovery patients were randomly divided into training and test sets at a 7:3 ratio. The study also compared thyroid tissue and blood T-cell repertoires from more than five Graves' hyperthyroidism patients. Once sampling was done, hyperthyroidism patients were given methimazole at a starting dose of 30 mg daily, whereas ophthalmopathy patients were given high-dose intravenous methylprednisolone. TCR Vbeta CDR3 sequencing of approximately 140 peripheral blood samples (fewer than 45 ophthalmopathy, 75 hyperthyroidism and around 17 progressor patients) is reported in the paper.

Exclusion was applied to patients with uncontrolled infections, other autoimmune diseases, pregnancy or lactation. Diagnoses relied on clinical symptoms, serum thyroxine and TRAb, thyroid ultrasound and orbital computed tomography. Total RNA was extracted using Trizol reagent, and RNA quality was assessed on an Agilent 2100 Bioanalyzer. Remarks on this clonotype: Its antigen remains undetermined. No quality values exist for individual bases; no much larger clone is one base distant.

TCR beta CDR3 regions were amplified from RNA transcripts. The first round of RT-PCR for the TCR CDR3 was performed with the HTBI primer set and the Qiagen OneStep RT-PCR kit. The libraries were constructed in a second round of multiplex PCR and then size-selected and purified. Libraries were sequenced paired-end with 100 bp reads on an Illumina HiSeq2000. In the paper's pipeline: SOAPnuke was used to process the raw data, with reads discarded if the reads contained adapters or uncalled bases, had a mean Phred below 15, or lacked an exact constant-primer or identifier match. COPE v1.2.5 was used to merge the high-quality paired reads, and each unique nucleotide sequence was defined as a clonotype. Clonotypes were aligned to IMGT TRBV, TRBD and TRBJ reference segments using MiTCR v1.1. The analysis included only V-J combinations with a frequency above 0.0001, which together covered about 99% of the repertoires. A TCS score was defined as the ratio of F50 (clonal expansion) to E x V (chaos), with BLOSUM62-based TCRdist applied between CDR3 peptides within each V-J. Welch's t-statistics and random forest reduced around 520 V-J features to under 15, which were used in a naive Bayes classifier (R e1071). The similarity between thyroid and blood repertoires was quantified using the Morisita-Horn index. The raw public reads went through TCRdb reprocessing: fastp at Q25, MiXCR clone calling, in-frame beta chains kept. Each entry merges the rows of one CDR3 protein and shows their most common DNA and genes. The V and J calls were determined by TCRdb, not by the authors. For this sample the table gives fewer than 650,000 distinct CDR3 sequences, of which 40% to 50% were detected only once. The top ten clones comprise around two fifths of the sample.

Ends trimmed: V by 5 bases, J by 4 bases; bases unmatched to a gene: 10. Taken from the germline V gene, the CDR1 and CDR2 loops are SGHTA and FQGNSA. Counted from cysteine to phenylalanine, this CDR3 has 15 amino acids. The kept DNA is CDR3 alone, 45 bases in frame from the first base. Results the study describes overall, beyond this receptor: Ophthalmopathy was separated from stable hyperthyroidism by a 13 V-J signature model, with about 86% sensitivity and around 81% specificity obtained in cross-validation and 80%/75% obtained in testing. Sample size was not statistically predetermined, and investigators were not blinded to group allocation. In validation, the model predicted progression to ophthalmopathy with approximately 69% sensitivity and less than 80% specificity, a median of roughly seven months before onset. Blood samples also contained most of the expanded thyroid clonotypes (frequency above 0.001), which suggests that blood repertoires may reflect thyroid immune responses.

The chain employs TRBV7-2 and TRBJ1-1, with TRBD1 identical over 7 junction bases. This TCR derives from an adult woman with Graves' disease, either hyperthyroidism or ophthalmopathy (not recorded which). The specimen sequenced was peripheral blood or thyroid tissue (not recorded which). The encoded CDR3 is CASSKQRQGTTEAFF. The nucleotides read TGTGCCAGCAGCAAACAACGACAGGGTACCACTGAAGCTTTCTTT.